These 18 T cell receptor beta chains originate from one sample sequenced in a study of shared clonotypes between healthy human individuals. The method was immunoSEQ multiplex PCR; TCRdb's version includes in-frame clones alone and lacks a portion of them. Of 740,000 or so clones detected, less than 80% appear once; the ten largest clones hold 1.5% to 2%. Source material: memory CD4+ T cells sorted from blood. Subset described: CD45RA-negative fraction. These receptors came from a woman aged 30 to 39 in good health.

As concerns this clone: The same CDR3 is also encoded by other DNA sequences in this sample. DNA for the CDR3: TGTGCCAGCAGGGGACAGGGGTGGAACTATGGCTACACCTTC. Translating it yields CASRGQGWNYGYTF. The chain carries TRBV2 and TRBJ1-2; 10 nucleotides align to TRBD1. Germline V gives CDR1 SNHLY, CDR2 FYNNEI. This CDR3 spans 14 amino acids. V was clipped by 6 bases and J by 2 bases; unmatched bases: 3.

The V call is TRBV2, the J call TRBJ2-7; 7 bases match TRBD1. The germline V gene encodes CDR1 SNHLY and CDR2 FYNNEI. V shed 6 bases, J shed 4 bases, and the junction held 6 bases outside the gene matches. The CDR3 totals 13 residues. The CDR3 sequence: CASRGDSLYEQYF. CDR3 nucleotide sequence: TGTGCCAGCAGGGGGGACAGCTTATACGAGCAGTACTTC.

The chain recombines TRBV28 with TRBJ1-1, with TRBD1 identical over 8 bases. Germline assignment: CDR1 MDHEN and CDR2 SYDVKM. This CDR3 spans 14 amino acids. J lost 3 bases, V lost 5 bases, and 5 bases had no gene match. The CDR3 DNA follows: TGTGCCAGCAGTCAACAGGGGGAATACACTGAAGCTTTCTTT. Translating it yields CASSQQGEYTEAFF.

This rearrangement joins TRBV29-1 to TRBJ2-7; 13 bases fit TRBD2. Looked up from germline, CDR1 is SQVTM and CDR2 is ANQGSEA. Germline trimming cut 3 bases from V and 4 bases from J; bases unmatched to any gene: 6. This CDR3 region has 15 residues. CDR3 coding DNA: TGCAGCGTTGATTGGACTAGCGGGAGTTATTACGAGCAGTACTTC. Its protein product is CSVDWTSGSYYEQYF.

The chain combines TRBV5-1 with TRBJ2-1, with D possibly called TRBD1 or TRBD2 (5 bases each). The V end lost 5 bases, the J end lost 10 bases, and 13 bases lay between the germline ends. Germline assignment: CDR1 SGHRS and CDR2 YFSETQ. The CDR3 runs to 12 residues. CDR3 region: CASSRDRDEQFF. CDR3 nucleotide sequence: TGCGCCAGCAGTCGGGACCGGGACGAGCAGTTCTTC.

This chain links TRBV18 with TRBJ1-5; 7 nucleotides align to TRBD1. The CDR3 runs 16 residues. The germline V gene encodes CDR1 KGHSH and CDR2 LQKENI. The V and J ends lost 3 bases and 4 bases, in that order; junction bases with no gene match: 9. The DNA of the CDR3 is TGTGCCAGCTCACCCCCCGGACAGGTCAAAAATCAGCCCCAGCATTTT. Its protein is CASSPPGQVKNQPQHF. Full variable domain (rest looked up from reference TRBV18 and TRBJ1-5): NAGVMQNPRHLVRRRGQEARLRCSPMKGHSHVYWYRQLPEEGLKFMVYLQKENIIDESGMPKERFSAEFPKEGPSILRIQQVVRGDSAAYFCASSPPGQVKNQPQHFGDGTRLSIL.

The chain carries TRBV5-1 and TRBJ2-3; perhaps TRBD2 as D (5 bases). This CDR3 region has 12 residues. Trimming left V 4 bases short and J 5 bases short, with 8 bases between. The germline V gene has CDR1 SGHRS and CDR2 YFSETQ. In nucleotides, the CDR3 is TGCGCCAGCAGCGACGCGGGAGATACGCAGTATTTT. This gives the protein CASSDAGDTQYF.

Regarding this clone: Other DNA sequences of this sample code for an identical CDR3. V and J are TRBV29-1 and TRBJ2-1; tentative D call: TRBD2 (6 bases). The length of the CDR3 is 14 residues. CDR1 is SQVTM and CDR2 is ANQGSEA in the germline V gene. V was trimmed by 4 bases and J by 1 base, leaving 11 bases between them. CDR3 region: CSVGGTSSYNEQFF. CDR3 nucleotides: TGCAGCGTTGGGGGGACTTCATCCTACAATGAGCAGTTCTTC.

The CDR3 protein is CASSLVWATGELFF. Written as DNA, the CDR3 is TGTGCCAGCAGTTTAGTATGGGCCACCGGGGAGCTGTTTTTT. The V gene is TRBV28, the J gene TRBJ2-2; D unclear. Germline assignment: CDR1 MDHEN and CDR2 SYDVKM. V was trimmed by 2 bases and J by 4 bases, leaving 8 bases between them. This CDR3 comprises 14 residues.

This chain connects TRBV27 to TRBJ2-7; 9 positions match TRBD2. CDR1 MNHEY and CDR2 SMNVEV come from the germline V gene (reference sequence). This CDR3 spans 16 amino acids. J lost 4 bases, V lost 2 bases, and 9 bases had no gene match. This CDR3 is CASSLLSGSLKYEQYF. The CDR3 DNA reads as TGTGCCAGCAGTTTACTTAGCGGGAGTCTGAAATACGAGCAGTACTTC.

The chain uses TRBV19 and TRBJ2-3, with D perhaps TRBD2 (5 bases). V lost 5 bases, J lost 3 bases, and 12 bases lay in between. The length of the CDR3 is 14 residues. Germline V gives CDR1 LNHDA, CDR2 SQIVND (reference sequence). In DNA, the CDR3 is TGTGCCAGTAGTCTGGGTAGAGGGACAGATACGCAGTATTTT. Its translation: CASSLGRGTDTQYF.

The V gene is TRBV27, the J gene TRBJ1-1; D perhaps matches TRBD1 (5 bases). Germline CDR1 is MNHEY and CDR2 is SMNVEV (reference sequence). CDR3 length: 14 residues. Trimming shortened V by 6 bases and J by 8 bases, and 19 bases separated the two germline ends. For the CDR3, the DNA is TGTGCCAGCAGCGACAGCTTGAGACGTAGCGAAGCTTTCTTT. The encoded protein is CASSDSLRRSEAFF.

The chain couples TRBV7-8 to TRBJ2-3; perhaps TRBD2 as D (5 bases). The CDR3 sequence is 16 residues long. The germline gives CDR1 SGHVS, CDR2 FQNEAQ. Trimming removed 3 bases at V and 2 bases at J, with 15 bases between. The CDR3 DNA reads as TGTGCCAGCAGCTTCCTTGGGAGTTCACCCACAGATACGCAGTATTTT. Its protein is CASSFLGSSPTDTQYF.

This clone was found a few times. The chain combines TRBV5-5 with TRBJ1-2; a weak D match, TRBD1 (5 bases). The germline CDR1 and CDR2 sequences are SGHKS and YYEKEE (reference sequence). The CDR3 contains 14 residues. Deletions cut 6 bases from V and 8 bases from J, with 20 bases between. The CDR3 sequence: CASTIRAGDYGYTF. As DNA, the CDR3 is TGTGCCAGCACTATCAGGGCGGGGGATTACGGCTACACCTTC.

In DNA form, the CDR3 reads TGTGCCTGGAGTGTTGGGGTACTAGGCACTGAAGCTTTCTTT. Encoded protein: CAWSVGVLGTEAFF. This chain links TRBV30 with TRBJ1-1; D unclear. This CDR3 is 14 amino acids long. Germline loops: CDR1 GTSNPN, CDR2 SVGIG (reference sequence). Trimming took off 0 bases at V and 4 bases at J, with 12 bases between the two ends.

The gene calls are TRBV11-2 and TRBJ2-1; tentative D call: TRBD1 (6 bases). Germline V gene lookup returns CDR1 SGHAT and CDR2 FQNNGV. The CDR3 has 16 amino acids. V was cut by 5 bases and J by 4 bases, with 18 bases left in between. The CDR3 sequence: CASSDLSTGSYNEQFF. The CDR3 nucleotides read TGTGCCAGCAGCGACCTTTCTACAGGGTCATACAATGAGCAGTTCTTC. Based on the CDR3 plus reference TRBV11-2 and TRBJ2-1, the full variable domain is EAGVAQSPRYKIIEKRQSVAFWCNPISGHATLYWYQQILGQGPKLLIQFQNNGVVDDSQLPKDRFSAERLKGVDSTLKIQPAKLEDSAVYLCASSDLSTGSYNEQFFGPGTRLTVL.

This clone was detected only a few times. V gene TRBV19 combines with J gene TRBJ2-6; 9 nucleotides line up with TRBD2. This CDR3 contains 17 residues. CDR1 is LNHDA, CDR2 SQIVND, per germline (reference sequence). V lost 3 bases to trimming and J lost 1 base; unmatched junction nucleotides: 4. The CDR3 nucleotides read TGTGCCAGTAGTATCCTAGCGGGGACATCTGGGGCCAACGTCCTGACTTTC. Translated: CASSILAGTSGANVLTF.

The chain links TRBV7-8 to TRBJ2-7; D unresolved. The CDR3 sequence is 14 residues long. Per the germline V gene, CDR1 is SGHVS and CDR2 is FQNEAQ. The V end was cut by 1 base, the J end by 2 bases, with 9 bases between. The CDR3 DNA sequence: TGTGCCAGCAGCTTAGTTGCAGGAACCTACGAGCAGTACTTC. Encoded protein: CASSLVAGTYEQYF.